This TCR beta chain emerged from a study of blood T cell repertoires in COVID-19. Turning to the study itself: COVID-19 samples collected from the United States, Italy and Spain covered acute and convalescent phases. T cells, B-cell-depleted T cells, or PBMCs supplied cDNA or gDNA.

As processed by the authors: The authors estimated nucleated cell counts from reference gene primer amplification. Only in-frame clones appear in the TCRdb table, and some are missing; sequencing was by immunoSEQ multiplex PCR. Clonal size and the V and J genes are those of that table, whereas D and trimming came from the DNA. The sample holds over 140,000 clones, 70% to 80% seen once. The junction had 7 bases not matched to a gene; V was cut back by 5 bases and J by 0 bases. The CDR3 has 16 residues. Germline V CDR1 and CDR2: SGHTA, FQGNSA. This receptor was obtained from a woman between 45 and 60 years old with active or convalescent COVID-19. This chain links TRBV7-2 with TRBJ2-1; 7 bases line up with TRBD2. Sequenced: peripheral blood. In DNA form, the CDR3 reads TGTGCCAGCAGCCCAAGCGGGACTGGCTCCTACAATGAGCAGTTCTTC. It specifies CASSPSGTGSYNEQFF.